This TCR beta chain was sequenced for a study of cytomegalovirus exposure and HLA in healthy donors. CDR1 and CDR2 from the germline V gene are ENHRY and SYGVKD. Trimming left V 5 bases short and J 5 bases short, with 19 bases between. CDR3 length equals 15 residues. A multiplex PCR was run with 60 Vbeta primers and 13 Jbeta primers. Some clones are missing from TCRdb's copy, which holds only in-frame ones; the method was immunoSEQ multiplex PCR. The table has 150,000 to 180,000 clones, over 75% seen once; the top ten hold 4.5% to 7%. The sequenced sample was PBMCs. The origin of this receptor is a woman aged 35 to 49 in good health and CMV-seropositive. The genes are TRBV10-3 and TRBJ2-7; possible D gene TRBD1, 6 bases. The CDR3 loop reads CAISRAGQGTNEQYF. The CDR3 DNA sequence: TGTGCCATCAGTCGTGCTGGGCAGGGGACCAACGAGCAGTACTTC.